This entry lists 8 T cell receptor beta chains sequenced from one sample in a study of blood T cell repertoires in COVID-19. TCRdb's table, derived via immunoSEQ multiplex PCR, lists solely in-frame clones and lacks some. The sample has fewer than 100,000 clones, around four fifths seen once; the top ten hold approximately 25%. Specimen: peripheral blood. These TCRs come from a human donor in a cohort sampled during active COVID-19.

The chain links TRBV5-1 to TRBJ1-6; 10 bases are shared with TRBD1. Germline loops: CDR1 SGHRS, CDR2 YFSETQ. Unmatched junction bases numbered 2, after V lost 4 bases and J lost 7 bases. The CDR3 runs 14 residues. CDR3 nucleotide sequence: TGCGCCAGCAGCGAGGACAGGGGGAATTCACCCCTCCACTTT. Translation gives CASSEDRGNSPLHF.

This clone was seen a handful of times. The rearrangement uses TRBV7-8 and TRBJ2-1; tentative D call: TRBD1 (6 bases). This CDR3 contains 15 residues. Trimming left V 0 bases short and J 5 bases short, with 11 bases between. Germline values: CDR1 SGHVS, CDR2 FQNEAQ. For the CDR3, the DNA is TGTGCCAGCAGCTTAGCCACCGGACAGCACAATGAGCAGTTCTTC. Its protein product is CASSLATGQHNEQFF.

V and J are TRBV19 and TRBJ1-1; 8 bases match TRBD1. The germline CDR1 and CDR2 sequences are LNHDA and SQIVND (reference sequence). The length of the CDR3 is 13 residues. V dropped 5 bases and J dropped 10; count of bases not matched to a gene: 9. The CDR3 sequence: CASSHLDRGSAFF. The CDR3, as DNA: TGTGCCAGTAGTCACCTAGACAGGGGTTCAGCTTTCTTT.

The chain carries TRBV19 and TRBJ1-3; D is undetermined. Germline lookup yields CDR1 LNHDA and CDR2 SQIVND (reference sequence). The CDR3 is 15 amino acids. V was trimmed by 3 bases and J by 0 bases, leaving 9 bases between them. The CDR3 region has the DNA TGTGCCAGTAGTATTCTGCCGGTCTCTGGAAACACCATATATTTT. This gives the protein CASSILPVSGNTIYF.

The chain couples TRBV5-4 to TRBJ2-3; D not resolved. The CDR3 contains 14 residues. Germline loops: CDR1 SGHNT, CDR2 YYREEE (reference sequence). With 3 bases removed from V and 2 bases from J, the gap between germline ends came to 10 bases. The CDR3 here is CASSSDISTDTQYF. CDR3 nucleotide sequence: TGTGCCAGCAGCTCCGACATATCCACAGATACGCAGTATTTT. Based on the CDR3 plus reference TRBV5-4 and TRBJ2-3, the full variable domain is ETGVTQSPTHLIKTRGQQVTLRCSSQSGHNTVSWYQQALGQGPQFIFQYYREEENGRGNFPPRFSGLQFPNYSSELNVNALELDDSALYLCASSSDISTDTQYFGPGTRLTVL.

This clone was counted between two and nine times. J is TRBJ1-1 and V is TRBV5-1; no clear D gene. The CDR3 sequence is 14 residues long. V was trimmed by 6 bases and J by 0 bases, leaving 12 bases between them. Per the germline V gene, CDR1 is SGHRS and CDR2 is YFSETQ. The CDR3: CASKEFYLNTEAFF. The CDR3 DNA reads as TGCGCCAGCAAGGAGTTTTACCTGAACACTGAAGCTTTCTTT.

The rearrangement links TRBV11-2 to TRBJ2-2; D ambiguous. The CDR3 covers 15 residues. The ends were cut back, 5 bases at V and 9 bases at J, with 19 bases in the middle. Germline V gene data show CDR1 as SGHAT and CDR2 as FQNNGV. CDR3 protein: CASSPDTYSDRELFF. The DNA for the CDR3 is TGTGCCAGCAGCCCTGACACTTACTCCGACCGGGAGCTGTTTTTT. Drawing the rest from reference TRBV11-2 and TRBJ2-2, the complete variable domain is EAGVAQSPRYKIIEKRQSVAFWCNPISGHATLYWYQQILGQGPKLLIQFQNNGVVDDSQLPKDRFSAERLKGVDSTLKIQPAKLEDSAVYLCASSPDTYSDRELFFGEGSRLTVL.

The chain recombines TRBV6-5 with TRBJ2-6; a possible D gene is TRBD1 (6 bases). CDR3 length equals 14 residues. V was shortened by 8 bases and J by 5 bases, with 13 bases between the two germline ends. Germline CDR1 is MNHEY and CDR2 is SVGAGI. The CDR3 bases are TGTGCCAGCCACTCCGGGACAAGGGCCAACGTCCTGACTTTC. It yields the protein CASHSGTRANVLTF.